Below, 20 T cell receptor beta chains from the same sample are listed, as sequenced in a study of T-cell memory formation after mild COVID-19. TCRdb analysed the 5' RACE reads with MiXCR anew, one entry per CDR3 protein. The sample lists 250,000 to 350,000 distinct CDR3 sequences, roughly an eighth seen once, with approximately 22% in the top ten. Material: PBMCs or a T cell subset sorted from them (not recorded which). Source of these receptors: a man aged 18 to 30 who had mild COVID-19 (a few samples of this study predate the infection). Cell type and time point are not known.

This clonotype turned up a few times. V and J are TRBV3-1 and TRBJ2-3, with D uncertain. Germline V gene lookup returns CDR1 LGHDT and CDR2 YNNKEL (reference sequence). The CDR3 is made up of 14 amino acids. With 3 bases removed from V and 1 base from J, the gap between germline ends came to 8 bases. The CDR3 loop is CASSQVAGTDTQYF. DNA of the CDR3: TGTGCCAGCAGCCAGGTTGCGGGCACAGATACGCAGTATTTT.

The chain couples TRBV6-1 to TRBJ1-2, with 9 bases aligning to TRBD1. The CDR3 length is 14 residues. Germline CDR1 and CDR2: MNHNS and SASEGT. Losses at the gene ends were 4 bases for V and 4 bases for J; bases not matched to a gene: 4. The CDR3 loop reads CASSAGTGTYGYTF. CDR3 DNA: TGTGCCAGCAGTGCCGGGACAGGGACCTATGGCTACACCTTC.

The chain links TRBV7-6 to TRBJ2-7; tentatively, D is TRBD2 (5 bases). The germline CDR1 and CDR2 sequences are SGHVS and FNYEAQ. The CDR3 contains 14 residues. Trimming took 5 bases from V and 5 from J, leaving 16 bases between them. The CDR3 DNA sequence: TGTGCCAGCAGCGAACGGGATGCCGGGGACGAGCAGTACTTC. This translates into CASSERDAGDEQYF.

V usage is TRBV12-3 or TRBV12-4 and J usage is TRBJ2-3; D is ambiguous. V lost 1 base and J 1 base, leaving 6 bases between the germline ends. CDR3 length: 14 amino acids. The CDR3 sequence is CASSLGFGTDTQYF. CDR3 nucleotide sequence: TGTGCCAGCAGTTTAGGTTTTGGCACAGATACGCAGTATTTT.

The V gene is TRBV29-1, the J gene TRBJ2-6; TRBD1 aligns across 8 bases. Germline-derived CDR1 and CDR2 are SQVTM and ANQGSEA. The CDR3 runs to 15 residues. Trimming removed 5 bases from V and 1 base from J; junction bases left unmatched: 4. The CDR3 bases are TGCAGCGTTTCCAACAGGGGGTCTGGGGCCAACGTCCTGACTTTC. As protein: CSVSNRGSGANVLTF.

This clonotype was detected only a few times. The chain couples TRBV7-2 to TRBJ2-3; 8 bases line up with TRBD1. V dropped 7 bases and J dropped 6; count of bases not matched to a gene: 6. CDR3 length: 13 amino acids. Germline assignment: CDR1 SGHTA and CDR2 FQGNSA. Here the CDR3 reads CASTFNRGDTQYF. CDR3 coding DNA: TGTGCCAGCACCTTCAACAGGGGGGATACGCAGTATTTT.

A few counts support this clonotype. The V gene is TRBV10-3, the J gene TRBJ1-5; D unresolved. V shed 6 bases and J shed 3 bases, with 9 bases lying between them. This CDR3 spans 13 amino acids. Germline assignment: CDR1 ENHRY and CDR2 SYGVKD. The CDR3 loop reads CAISLQNNQPQHF. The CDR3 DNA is TGTGCCATCAGCCTACAGAACAATCAGCCCCAGCATTTT.

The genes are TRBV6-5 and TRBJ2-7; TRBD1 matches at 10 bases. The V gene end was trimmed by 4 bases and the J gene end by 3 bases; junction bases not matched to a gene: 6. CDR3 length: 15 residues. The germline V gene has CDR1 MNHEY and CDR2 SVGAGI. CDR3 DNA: TGTGCCAGCAGTTCCACCTGGACAGGGGGCTACGAGCAGTACTTC. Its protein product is CASSSTWTGGYEQYF.

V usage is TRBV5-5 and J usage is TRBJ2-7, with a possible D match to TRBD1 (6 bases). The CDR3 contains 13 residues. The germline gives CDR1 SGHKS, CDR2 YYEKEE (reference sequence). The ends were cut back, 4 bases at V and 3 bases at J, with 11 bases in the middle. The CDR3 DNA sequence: TGTGCCAGCAGCGCCCAGGGGATCTACGAGCAGTACGTC. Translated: CASSAQGIYEQYV.

The CDR3 sequence: CSAQGGRNTEAFF. Here the CDR3 DNA reads TGCAGCGCCCAAGGGGGCAGGAACACTGAAGCTTTCTTT. The chain combines TRBV29-1 with TRBJ1-1; 7 bases agree with TRBD1. This CDR3 is built from 13 residues. CDR1 is SQVTM, CDR2 ANQGSEA, per germline. V shed 7 bases, J shed 1 base, and the junction held 6 bases outside the gene matches.

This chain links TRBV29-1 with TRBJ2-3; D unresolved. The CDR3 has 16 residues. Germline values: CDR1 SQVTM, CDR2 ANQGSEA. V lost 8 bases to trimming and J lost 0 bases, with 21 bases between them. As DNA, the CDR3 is TGCAGCTATACCCCACTTTGGGCGCCTAGCACAGATACGCAGTATTTT. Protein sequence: CSYTPLWAPSTDTQYF.

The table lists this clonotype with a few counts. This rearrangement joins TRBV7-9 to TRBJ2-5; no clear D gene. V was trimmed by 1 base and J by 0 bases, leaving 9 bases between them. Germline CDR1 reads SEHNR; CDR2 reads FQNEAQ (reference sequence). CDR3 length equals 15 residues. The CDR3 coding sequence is TGTGCCAGCAGCTTAGGGCTTAGCCACCAAGAGACCCAGTACTTC. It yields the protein CASSLGLSHQETQYF.

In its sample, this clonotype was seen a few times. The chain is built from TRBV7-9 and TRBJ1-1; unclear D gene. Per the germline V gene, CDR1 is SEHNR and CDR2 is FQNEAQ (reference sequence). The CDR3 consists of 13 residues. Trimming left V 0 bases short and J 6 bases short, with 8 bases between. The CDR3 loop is CASSLAARAEAFF. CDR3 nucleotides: TGTGCCAGCAGCTTAGCCGCGAGGGCTGAAGCTTTCTTT.

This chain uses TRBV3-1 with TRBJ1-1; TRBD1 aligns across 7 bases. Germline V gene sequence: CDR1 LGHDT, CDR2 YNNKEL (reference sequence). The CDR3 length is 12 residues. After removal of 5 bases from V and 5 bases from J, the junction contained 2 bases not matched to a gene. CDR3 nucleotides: TGTGCCAGCAGCGAGACAGGGACTGAAGCTTTCTTT. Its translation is CASSETGTEAFF.

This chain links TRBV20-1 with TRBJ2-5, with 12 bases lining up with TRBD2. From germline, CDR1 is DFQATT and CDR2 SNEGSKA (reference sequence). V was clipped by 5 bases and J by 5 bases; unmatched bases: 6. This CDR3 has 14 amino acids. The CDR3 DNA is TGCAGTGCTGCTAGCGGGGGGGCTGAGGAGACCCAGTACTTC. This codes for CSAASGGAEETQYF.

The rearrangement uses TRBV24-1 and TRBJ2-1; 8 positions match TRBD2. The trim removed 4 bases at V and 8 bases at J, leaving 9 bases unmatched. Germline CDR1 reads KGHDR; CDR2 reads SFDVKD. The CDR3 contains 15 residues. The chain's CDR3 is CATSDKGLGVYEQFF. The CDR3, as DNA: TGTGCCACCAGTGACAAGGGACTAGGGGTCTATGAGCAGTTCTTC.

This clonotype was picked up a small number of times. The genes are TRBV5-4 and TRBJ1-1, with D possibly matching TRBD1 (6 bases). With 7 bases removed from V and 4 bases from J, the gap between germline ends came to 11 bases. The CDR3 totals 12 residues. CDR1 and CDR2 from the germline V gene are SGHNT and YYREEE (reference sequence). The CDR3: CASARGGTEAFF. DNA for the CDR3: TGTGCCAGCGCTCGAGGGGGCACTGAAGCTTTCTTT.

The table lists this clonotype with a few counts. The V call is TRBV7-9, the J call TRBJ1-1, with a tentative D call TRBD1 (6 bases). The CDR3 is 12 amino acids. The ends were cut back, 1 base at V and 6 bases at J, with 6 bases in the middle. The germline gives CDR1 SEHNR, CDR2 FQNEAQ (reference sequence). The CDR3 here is CASSLEGAEAFF. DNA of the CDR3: TGTGCCAGCAGCTTAGAGGGGGCTGAAGCTTTCTTT.

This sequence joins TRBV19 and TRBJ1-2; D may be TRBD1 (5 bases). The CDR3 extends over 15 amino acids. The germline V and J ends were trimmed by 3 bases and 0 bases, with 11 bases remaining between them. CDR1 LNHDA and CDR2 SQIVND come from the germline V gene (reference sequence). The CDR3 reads CASSIGGRANYGYTF. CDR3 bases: TGTGCCAGTAGTATCGGGGGAAGGGCTAACTATGGCTACACCTTC.

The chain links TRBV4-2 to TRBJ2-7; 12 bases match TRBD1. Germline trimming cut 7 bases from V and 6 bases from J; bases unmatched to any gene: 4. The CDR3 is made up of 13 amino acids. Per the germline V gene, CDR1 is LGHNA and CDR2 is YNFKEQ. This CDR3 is CASTWGQGAEQYF. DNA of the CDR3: TGTGCCAGCACCTGGGGACAGGGGGCCGAGCAGTACTTC.